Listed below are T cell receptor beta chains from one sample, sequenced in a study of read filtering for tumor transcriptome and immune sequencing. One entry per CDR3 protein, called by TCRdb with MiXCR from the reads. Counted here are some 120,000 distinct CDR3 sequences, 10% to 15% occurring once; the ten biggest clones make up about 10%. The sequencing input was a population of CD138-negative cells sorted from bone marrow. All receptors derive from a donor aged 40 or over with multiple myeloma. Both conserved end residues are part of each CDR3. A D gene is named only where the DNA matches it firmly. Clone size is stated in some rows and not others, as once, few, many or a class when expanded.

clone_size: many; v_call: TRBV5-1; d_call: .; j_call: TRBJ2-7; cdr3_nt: TGCGCCAGCAGCTTGGACCGGATCTCCTACGAGCAGTACTTC; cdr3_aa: CASSLDRISYEQYF
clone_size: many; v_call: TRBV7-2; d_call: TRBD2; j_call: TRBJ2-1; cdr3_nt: TGTGCCAGCAGCTTGGGTAGCGGGGGGGCCTGGGGAGAGCAGTTCTTC; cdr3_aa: CASSLGSGGAWGEQFF
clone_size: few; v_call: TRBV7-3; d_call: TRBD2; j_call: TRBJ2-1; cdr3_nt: TGTGCCAGCAGCTCATCCCCGGCGGCTAGCGGGAGCATCTACAATGAGCAGTTCTTC; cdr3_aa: CASSSSPAASGSIYNEQFF
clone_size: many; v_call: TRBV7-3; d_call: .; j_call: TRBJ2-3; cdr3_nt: TGTGCCAGCAGCTTATGTCCGGGACGAGGCACAGATACGCAGTATTTT; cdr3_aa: CASSLCPGRGTDTQYF
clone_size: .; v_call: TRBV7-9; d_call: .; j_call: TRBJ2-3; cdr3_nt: TGTGCCAGCACTCCGGACTATAGGAACACAGATACGCAGTATTTT; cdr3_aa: CASTPDYRNTDTQYF
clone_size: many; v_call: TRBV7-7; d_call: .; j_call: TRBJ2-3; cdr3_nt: TGTGCTAGCAGCTTAGAAGGGGTTGGCACAGATACGCAGTATTTT; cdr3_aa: CASSLEGVGTDTQYF
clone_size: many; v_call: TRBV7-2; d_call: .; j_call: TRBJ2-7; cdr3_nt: TGTGCCAGCAGCCCGCAGGGCCACGAGCAGTACTTC; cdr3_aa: CASSPQGHEQYF
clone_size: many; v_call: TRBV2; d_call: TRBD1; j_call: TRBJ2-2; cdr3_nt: TGTGCCAGCAGGCAGGGGGCGGTTAACACCGGGGAGCTGTTTTTT; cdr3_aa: CASRQGAVNTGELFF
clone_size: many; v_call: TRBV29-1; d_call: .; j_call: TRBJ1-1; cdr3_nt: TGCAGCGCCAGACGGACGGAGAACACTGAAGCTTTCTTT; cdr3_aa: CSARRTENTEAFF
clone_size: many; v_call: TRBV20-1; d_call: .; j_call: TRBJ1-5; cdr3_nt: TGCAGTGCTAGTACTCAGGGGATCCAGCCCCAGCATTTT; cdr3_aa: CSASTQGIQPQHF
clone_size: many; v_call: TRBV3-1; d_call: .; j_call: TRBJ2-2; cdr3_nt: TGTGCCAGCAGCCAAGGAACGGTAGTGACCGGGGAGCTGTTTTTT; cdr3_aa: CASSQGTVVTGELFF
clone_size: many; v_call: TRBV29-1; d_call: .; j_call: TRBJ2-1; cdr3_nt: TGCAGCGTTGAACCACTATTAACAGGGAGTTTTGAGCAGTTCTTC; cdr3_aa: CSVEPLLTGSFEQFF
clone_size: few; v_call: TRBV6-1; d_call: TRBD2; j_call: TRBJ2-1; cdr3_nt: TGTGCCAGCCGGCCCGCGGGAGGGCGTGTTCTGTTCTTC; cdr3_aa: CASRPAGGRVLFF
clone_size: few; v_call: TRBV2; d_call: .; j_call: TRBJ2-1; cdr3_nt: TGTGCCAGCAGTCGGGACCCATACAATGAGCAGTTCTTC; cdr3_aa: CASSRDPYNEQFF
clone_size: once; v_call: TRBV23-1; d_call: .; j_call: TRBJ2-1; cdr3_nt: TGCGCCAGCAGACTGGACAGTAGCTGCCGAAACTACAAAGAGCAGTTCTTC; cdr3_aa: CASRLDSSCRNYKEQFF
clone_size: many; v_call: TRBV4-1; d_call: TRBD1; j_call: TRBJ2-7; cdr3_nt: TGCGCCAGCAGCCAGGGGCCGGGACAGGGCTACGAGCAGTACTTC; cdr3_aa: CASSQGPGQGYEQYF
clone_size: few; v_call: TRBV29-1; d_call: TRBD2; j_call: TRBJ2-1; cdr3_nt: TGCAGCGGGGGGGGGGGGAGAAATGAGCAGTTCTTC; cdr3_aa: CSGGGGRNEQFF
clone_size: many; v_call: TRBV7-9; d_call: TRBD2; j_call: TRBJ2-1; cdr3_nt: TGTGCCAGCAGCCCAAATAGCGGGGGAACCTACAATGAGCAGTTCTTC; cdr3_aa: CASSPNSGGTYNEQFF
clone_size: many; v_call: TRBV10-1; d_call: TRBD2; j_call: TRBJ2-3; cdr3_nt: TGCGCCAGCAGTGAGTCGAGTAGCGGGGGCACAGATACGCAGTATTTT; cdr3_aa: CASSESSSGGTDTQYF
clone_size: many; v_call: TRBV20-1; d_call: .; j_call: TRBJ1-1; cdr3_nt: TGCAGTGCTAGAGATCTTGCCGGAGCTGGCACTGAAGCTTTCTTT; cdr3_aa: CSARDLAGAGTEAFF
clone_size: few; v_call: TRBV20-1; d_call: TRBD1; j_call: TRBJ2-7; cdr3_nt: TGCAGTGCCAGAGAGGACAGGGGCAAAAAGGAGTACTTC; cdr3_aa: CSAREDRGKKEYF
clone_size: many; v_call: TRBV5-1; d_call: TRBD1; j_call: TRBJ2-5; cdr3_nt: TGCGCCAGCAGCTTTGTACCAGGGGGCCAAGAGACCCAGTACTTC; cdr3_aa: CASSFVPGGQETQYF
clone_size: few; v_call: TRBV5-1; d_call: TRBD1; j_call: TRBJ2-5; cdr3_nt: TGCGCCAGCAGGGGACAGGGTGTTGAGACCCAGTACTTC; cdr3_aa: CASRGQGVETQYF
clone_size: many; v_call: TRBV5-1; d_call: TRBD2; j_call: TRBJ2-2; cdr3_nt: TGCGCCAGCAGCTTGGCTAGCGGGGTGAACACCGGGGAGCTGTTTTTT; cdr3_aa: CASSLASGVNTGELFF
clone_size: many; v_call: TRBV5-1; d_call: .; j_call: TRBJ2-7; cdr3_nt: TGCGCCAGCAGCTTGGGAAACGCCTACGAGCAGTACTTC; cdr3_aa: CASSLGNAYEQYF
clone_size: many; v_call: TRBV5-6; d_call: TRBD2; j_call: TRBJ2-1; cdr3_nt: TGTGCCAGCAGCCCCGGACTAGCGGGGGGTGCCAATGAGCAGTTCTTC; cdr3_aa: CASSPGLAGGANEQFF
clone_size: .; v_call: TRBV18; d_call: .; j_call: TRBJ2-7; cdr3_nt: TGTGCCAGCTCACAATCCCACAGGTCCTACGAGCAGTACTTC; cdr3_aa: CASSQSHRSYEQYF
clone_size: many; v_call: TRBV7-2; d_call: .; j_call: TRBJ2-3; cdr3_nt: TGTGCCAGCAGCCCTAGGGCAATGGGGCGCGGCACAGATACGCAGTATTTT; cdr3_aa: CASSPRAMGRGTDTQYF
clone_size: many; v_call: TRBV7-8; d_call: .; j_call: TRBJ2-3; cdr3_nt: TGTGCCAGCAGCTTAACGTTTGGGAGCACAGATACGCAGTATTTT; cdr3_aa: CASSLTFGSTDTQYF
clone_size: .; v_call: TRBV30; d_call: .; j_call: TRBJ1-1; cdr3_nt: TGTGCCTGGAGTGGCACTACCGGGACAGAAGCTTTCTTT; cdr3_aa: CAWSGTTGTEAFF
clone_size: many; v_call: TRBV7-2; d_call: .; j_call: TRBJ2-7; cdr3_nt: TGTGCCAGCACCCCGGAAATGGGCAGCACCTACGAGCAGTACTTC; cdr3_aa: CASTPEMGSTYEQYF
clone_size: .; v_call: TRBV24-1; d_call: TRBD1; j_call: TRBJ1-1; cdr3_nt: TGTGCCACCAGTGGATACACCGGGACAGGGAAATTTGAAGCTTTCTTT; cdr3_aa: CATSGYTGTGKFEAFF
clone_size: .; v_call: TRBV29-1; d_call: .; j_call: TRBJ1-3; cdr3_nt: TGCAACCACAGGGCACCGATGGCTGGAAACACCATATATTTT; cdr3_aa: CNHRAPMAGNTIYF
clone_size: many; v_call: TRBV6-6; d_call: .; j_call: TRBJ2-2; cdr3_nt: TGTGCCACCCGGACAGCCTCGGATGCCGGGGAGCTGTTTTTT; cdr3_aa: CATRTASDAGELFF
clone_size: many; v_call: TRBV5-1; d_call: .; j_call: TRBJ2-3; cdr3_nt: TGCGCCAGCAGGGGACCTCTAGCGACAGATACGCAGTATTTT; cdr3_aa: CASRGPLATDTQYF
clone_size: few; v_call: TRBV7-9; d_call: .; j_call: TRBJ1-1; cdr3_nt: TGTGCCAGCAGCTTAGTGGCCAGGGACACTGAAGCTTTCTTT; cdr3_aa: CASSLVARDTEAFF
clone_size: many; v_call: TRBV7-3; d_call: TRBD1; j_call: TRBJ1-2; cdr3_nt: TGTGCCAGCAGCTTAGCCCCGGACAGGGCCTCTGGCTACACCTTC; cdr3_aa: CASSLAPDRASGYTF
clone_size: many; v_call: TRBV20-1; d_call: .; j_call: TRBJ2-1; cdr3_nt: TGCAGTGCTAGAGACCACGCGGGGAGTACCTACAATGAGCAGTTCTTC; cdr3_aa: CSARDHAGSTYNEQFF
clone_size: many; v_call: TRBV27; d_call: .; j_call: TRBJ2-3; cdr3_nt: TGTGCCAGCAGTCCCAGGGGCGGCCACACAGATACGCAGTATTTT; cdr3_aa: CASSPRGGHTDTQYF
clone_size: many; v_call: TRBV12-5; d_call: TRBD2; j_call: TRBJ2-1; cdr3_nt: TGTGCTAGTGGAGGAGCGGGGGGGCCCAATGAGCAGTTCTTC; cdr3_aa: CASGGAGGPNEQFF